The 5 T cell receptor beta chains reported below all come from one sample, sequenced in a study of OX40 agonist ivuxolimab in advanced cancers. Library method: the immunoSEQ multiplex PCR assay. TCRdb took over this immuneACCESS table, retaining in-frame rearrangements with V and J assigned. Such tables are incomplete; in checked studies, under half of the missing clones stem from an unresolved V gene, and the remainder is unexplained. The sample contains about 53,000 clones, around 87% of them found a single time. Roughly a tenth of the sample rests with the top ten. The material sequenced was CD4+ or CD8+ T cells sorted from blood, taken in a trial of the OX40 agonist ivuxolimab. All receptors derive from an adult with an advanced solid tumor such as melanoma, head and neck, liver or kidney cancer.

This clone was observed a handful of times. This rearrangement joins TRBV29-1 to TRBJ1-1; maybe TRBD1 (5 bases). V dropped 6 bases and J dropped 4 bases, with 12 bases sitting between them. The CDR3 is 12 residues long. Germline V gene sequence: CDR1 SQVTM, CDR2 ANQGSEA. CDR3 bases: TGCAGCGTCTCCCTACAGGCCACTGAAGCTTTCTTT. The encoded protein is CSVSLQATEAFF.

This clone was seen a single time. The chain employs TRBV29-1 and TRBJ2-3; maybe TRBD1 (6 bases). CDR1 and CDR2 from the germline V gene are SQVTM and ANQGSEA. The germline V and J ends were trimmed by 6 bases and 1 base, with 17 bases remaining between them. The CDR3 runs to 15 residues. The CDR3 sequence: CSVSTQDSGTDTQYF. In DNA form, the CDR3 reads TGCAGCGTCTCCACACAGGACAGTGGCACAGATACGCAGTATTTT.

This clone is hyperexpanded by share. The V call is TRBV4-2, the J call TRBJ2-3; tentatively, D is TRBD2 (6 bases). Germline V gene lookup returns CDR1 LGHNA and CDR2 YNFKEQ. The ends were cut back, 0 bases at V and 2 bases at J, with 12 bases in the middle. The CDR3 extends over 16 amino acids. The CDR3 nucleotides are TGTGCCAGCAGCCAAGAGCAGGGAGGCGTCACAGATACGCAGTATTTT. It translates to CASSQEQGGVTDTQYF.

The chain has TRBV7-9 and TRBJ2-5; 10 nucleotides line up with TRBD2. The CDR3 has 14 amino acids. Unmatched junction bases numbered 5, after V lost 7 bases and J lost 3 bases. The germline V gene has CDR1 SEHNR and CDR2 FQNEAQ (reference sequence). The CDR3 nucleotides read TGTGCCAGCACTCTAGCGGGAGAAAAAGAGACCCAGTACTTC. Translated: CASTLAGEKETQYF. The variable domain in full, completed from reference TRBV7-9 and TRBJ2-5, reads DTGVSQNPRHKITKRGQNVTFRCDPISEHNRLYWYRQTLGQGPEFLTYFQNEAQLEKSRLLSDRFSAERPKGSFSTLEIQRTEQGDSAMYLCASTLAGEKETQYFGPGTRLLVL.

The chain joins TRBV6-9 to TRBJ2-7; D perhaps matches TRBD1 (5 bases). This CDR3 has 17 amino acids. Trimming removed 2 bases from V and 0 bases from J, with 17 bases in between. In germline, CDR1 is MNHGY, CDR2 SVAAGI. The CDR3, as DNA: TGTGCCAGCAGTTATCTGTTTCGACAGCGACTCTCCTACGAGCAGTACTTC. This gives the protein CASSYLFRQRLSYEQYF.